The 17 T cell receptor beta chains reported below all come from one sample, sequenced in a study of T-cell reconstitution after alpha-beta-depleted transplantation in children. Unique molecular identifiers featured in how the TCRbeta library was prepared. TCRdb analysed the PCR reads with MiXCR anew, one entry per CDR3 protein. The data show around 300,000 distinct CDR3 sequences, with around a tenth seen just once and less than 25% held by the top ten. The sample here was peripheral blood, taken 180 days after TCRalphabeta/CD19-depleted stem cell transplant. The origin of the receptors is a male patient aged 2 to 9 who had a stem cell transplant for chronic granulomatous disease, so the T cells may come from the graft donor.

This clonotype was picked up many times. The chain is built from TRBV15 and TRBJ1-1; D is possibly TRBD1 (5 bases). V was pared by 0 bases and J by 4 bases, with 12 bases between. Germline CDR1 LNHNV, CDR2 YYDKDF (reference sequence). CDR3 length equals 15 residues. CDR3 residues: CATSREKGFGTEAFF. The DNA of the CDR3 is TGTGCCACCAGCAGAGAAAAGGGGTTCGGCACTGAAGCTTTCTTT. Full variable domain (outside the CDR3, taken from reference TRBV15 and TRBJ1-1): DAMVIQNPRYQVTQFGKPVTLSCSQTLNHNVMYWYQQKSSQAPKLLFHYYDKDFNNEADTPDNFQSRRPNTSFCFLDIRSPGLGDTAMYLCATSREKGFGTEAFFGQGTRLTVV.

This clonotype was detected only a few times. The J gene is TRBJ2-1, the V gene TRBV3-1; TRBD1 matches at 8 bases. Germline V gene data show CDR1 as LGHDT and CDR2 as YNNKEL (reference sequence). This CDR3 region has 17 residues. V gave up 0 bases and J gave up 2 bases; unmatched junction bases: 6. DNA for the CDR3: TGTGCCAGCAGCCAAGATTTGGACAGGGCTACCTACAATGAGCAGTTCTTC. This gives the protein CASSQDLDRATYNEQFF.

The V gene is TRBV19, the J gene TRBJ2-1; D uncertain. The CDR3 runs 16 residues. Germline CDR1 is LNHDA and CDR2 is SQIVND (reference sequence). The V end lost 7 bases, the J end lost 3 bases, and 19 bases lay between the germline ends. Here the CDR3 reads CASMSLLPRDYNEQFF. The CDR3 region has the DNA TGTGCCAGTATGTCCCTCCTCCCGCGTGACTACAATGAGCAGTTCTTC.

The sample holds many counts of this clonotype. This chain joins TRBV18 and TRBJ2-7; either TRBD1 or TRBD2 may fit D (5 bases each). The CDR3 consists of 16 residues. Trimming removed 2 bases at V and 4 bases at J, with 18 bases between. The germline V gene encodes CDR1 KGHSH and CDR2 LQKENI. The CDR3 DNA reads TGTGCCAGCTCACCATCCACTGGGACGGCCTTTTACGAGCAGTACTTC. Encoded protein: CASSPSTGTAFYEQYF.

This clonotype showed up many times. CDR3 in DNA: TGCAGCGTTGAGCACAGATTGAACACTGAAGCTTTCTTT. It specifies CSVEHRLNTEAFF. V and J are TRBV29-1 and TRBJ1-1; the D is unclear. Per germline, CDR1 SQVTM and CDR2 ANQGSEA. This CDR3 contains 13 residues. The V end lost 3 bases, the J end lost 0 bases, and 8 bases lay between the germline ends.

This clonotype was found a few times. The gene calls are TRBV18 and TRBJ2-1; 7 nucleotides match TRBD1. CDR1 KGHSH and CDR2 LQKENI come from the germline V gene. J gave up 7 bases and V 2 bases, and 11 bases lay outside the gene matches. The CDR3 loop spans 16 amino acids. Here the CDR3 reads CASSPFIRQGSNEQFF. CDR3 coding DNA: TGTGCCAGCTCACCATTTATTCGACAGGGAAGTAATGAGCAGTTCTTC.

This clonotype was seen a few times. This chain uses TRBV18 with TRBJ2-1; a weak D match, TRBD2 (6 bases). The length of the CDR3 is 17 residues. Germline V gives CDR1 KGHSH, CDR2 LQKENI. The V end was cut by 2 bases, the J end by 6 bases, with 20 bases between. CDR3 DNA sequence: TGTGCCAGCTCACCAATCCCAGGGCTAGCGCTGTTCAATGAGCAGTTCTTC. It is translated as CASSPIPGLALFNEQFF.

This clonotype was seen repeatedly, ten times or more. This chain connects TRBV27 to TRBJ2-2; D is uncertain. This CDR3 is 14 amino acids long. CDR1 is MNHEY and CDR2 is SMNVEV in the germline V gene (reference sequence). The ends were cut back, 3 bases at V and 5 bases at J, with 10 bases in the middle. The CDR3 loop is CASSFGLLTGELFF. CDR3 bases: TGTGCCAGCAGTTTCGGGCTACTTACCGGGGAGCTGTTTTTT.

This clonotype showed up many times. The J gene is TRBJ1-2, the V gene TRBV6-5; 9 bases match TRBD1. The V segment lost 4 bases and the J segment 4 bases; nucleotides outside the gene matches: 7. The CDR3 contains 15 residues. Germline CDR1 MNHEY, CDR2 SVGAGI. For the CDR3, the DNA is TGTGCCAGCAGTTTCTCCGGGACAGGGACCTATGGCTACACCTTC. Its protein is CASSFSGTGTYGYTF.

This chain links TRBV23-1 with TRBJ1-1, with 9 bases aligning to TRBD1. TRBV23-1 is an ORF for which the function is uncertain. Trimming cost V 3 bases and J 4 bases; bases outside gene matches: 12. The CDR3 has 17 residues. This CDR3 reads CASSHSRAGTGSTEAFF. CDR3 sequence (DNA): TGCGCCAGCAGTCATTCCCGGGCCGGGACAGGGAGCACTGAAGCTTTCTTT.

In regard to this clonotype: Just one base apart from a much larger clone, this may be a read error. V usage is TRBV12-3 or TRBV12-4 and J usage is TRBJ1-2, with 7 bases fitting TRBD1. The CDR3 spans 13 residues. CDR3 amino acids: CASRETGRYAYTF. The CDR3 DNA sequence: TGTGCCAGCAGAGAGACAGGGAGGTATGCCTACACCTTC.

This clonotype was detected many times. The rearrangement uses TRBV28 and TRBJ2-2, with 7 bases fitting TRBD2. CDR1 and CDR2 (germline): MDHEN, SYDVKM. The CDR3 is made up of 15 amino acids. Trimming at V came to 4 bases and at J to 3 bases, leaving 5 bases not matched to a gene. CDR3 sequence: CASSSASGYTGELFF. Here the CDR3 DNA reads TGTGCCAGCAGTTCCGCTAGCGGTTACACCGGGGAGCTGTTTTTT.

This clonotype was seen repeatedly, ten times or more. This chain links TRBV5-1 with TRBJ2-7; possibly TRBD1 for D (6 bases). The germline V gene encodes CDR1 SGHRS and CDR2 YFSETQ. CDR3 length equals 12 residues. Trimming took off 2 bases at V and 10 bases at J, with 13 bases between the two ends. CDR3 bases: TGCGCCAGCAGCTTACATCAGGGGCCTCAGTACTTC. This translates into CASSLHQGPQYF.

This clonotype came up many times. The CDR3 reads CSASGLAGARGAQYF. The CDR3 nucleotides read TGCAGTGCTAGTGGGCTAGCGGGGGCCAGGGGTGCGCAGTATTTT. The chain uses TRBV20-1 and TRBJ2-3; 10 positions match TRBD2. The CDR3 runs to 15 residues. J was trimmed by 10 bases and V by 3 bases; bases with no gene match: 13. CDR1 and CDR2 (germline): DFQATT, SNEGSKA (reference sequence).

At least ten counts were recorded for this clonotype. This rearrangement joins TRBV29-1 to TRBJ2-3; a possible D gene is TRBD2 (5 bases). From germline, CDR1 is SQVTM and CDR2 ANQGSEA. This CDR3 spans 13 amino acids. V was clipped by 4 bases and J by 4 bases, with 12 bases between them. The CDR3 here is CSVVRNGADTQYF. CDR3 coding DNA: TGCAGCGTTGTACGAAACGGGGCAGATACGCAGTATTTT.

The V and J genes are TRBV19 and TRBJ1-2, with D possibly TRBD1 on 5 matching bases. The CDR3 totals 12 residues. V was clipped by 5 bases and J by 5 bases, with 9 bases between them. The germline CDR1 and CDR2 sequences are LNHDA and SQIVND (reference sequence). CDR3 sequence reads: CASSSRQYGYTF. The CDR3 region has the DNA TGTGCCAGTAGTTCCAGACAGTATGGCTACACCTTC. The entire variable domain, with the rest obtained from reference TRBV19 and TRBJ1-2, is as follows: DGGITQSPKYLFRKEGQNVTLSCEQNLNHDAMYWYRQDPGQGLRLIYYSQIVNDFQKGDIAEGYSVSREKKESFPLTVTSAQKNPTAFYLCASSSRQYGYTFGSGTRLTVV.

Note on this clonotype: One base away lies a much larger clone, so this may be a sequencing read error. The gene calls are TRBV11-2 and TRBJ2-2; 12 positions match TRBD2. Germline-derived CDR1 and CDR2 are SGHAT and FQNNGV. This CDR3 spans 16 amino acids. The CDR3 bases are TGTGCCAGCAGCTTCCAACCGGGACTAGCGGGCGGGGAGCTGCTTTTT. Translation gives CASSFQPGLAGGELLF.